Each of the 8 T cell receptor beta chains below was sequenced from the same sample in a study of T cells in Graves' hyperthyroidism and ophthalmopathy. The investigators amplified TCR beta CDR3 regions from RNA transcripts. The HTBI primer set was used in a first-round RT-PCR of the TCR CDR3. TCRdb fed the multiplex PCR reads into MiXCR, producing one record per CDR3 protein. The data contain some 500,000 distinct CDR3 sequences, approximately 16% of them singletons. The specimen was blood. These receptors were obtained from a woman in her 30s with Graves' ophthalmopathy.

This clonotype has at least ten counts. The chain joins TRBV20-1 to TRBJ2-5; 7 bases map to TRBD1. J lost 7 bases, V lost 3 bases, and 5 bases had no gene match. Germline V gene sequence: CDR1 DFQATT, CDR2 SNEGSKA (reference sequence). The CDR3 covers 12 residues. CDR3 region: CSASDRVVTQYF. For the CDR3, the DNA is TGCAGTGCTAGTGACAGGGTTGTGACCCAGTACTTC.

This clonotype has at least ten counts. V is TRBV18 and J is TRBJ2-5; 7 positions agree with TRBD2. The CDR3 length is 15 residues. J gave up 1 base and V 3 bases, and 5 bases lay outside the gene matches. Germline values: CDR1 KGHSH, CDR2 LQKENI. CDR3 region: CASSPEGGPQETQYF. The CDR3 nucleotides are TGTGCCAGCTCACCTGAGGGAGGGCCCCAAGAGACCCAGTACTTC.

This clonotype was detected only a few times. The chain joins TRBV28 to TRBJ1-2; D remains ambiguous. The germline V gene encodes CDR1 MDHEN and CDR2 SYDVKM. The CDR3 contains 15 residues. V was pared by 6 bases and J by 3 bases, with 17 bases between. As DNA, the CDR3 is TGTGCCAGCAGGATTGACACACTGAGGGACTATGGCTACACCTTC. Translated, it gives CASRIDTLRDYGYTF.

This clonotype has just a few counts. The chain is built from TRBV5-6 and TRBJ2-1, with 7 bases lining up with TRBD2. The ends lost 6 bases at V and 0 bases at J; junction bases unmatched: 9. The CDR3 spans 16 residues. Germline V gene data show CDR1 as SGHDT and CDR2 as YYEEEE. The CDR3 spells CASTILAISSYNEQFF. As DNA, the CDR3 is TGTGCCAGCACCATACTAGCGATTAGCTCCTACAATGAGCAGTTCTTC.

CDR3 sequence: CASSPQLGGEQFF. As DNA, the CDR3 is TGCGCCAGCAGTCCACAACTGGGCGGTGAGCAGTTCTTC. V and J are TRBV4-3 and TRBJ2-1; D is ambiguous. V was clipped by 6 bases and J by 9 bases, with 15 bases between them. The CDR3 consists of 13 residues. Germline V CDR1 and CDR2: LGHNA, YSLEER.

This clonotype appeared many times. V and J are TRBV5-1 and TRBJ2-1; no clear D. Trimming removed 5 bases from V and 8 bases from J, with 8 bases in between. Germline V gene sequence: CDR1 SGHRS, CDR2 YFSETQ. The CDR3 spans 11 residues. The CDR3 DNA sequence: TGCGCCAGCAGGTCAGTTGATGAGCAGTTCTTC. This encodes CASRSVDEQFF.

Of note for this clonotype: At one boundary the junction diverges from the germline segment, which might be a read error. J is TRBJ2-2 and V is TRBV5-1; TRBD1 agrees at 7 bases. The CDR3 loop spans 16 amino acids. Germline V gene lookup returns CDR1 SGHRS and CDR2 YFSETQ. CDR3 residues: CASSLDQGVRTGELFF. In DNA form, the CDR3 reads TGTGCCAGCAGCTTGGACCAGGGGGTTAGGACCGGGGAGCTGTTTTTT.

This clonotype was picked up many times. The rearrangement uses TRBV20-1 and TRBJ1-2; D gene uncertain. V dropped 2 bases and J dropped 1 base, with 8 bases sitting between them. CDR3 size: 13 residues. Germline CDR1 reads DFQATT; CDR2 reads SNEGSKA (reference sequence). The CDR3 reads CSARPERNYGYTF. CDR3 nucleotides: TGCAGTGCTAGACCCGAACGTAACTATGGCTACACCTTC.